Sequencing of this T cell receptor beta chain was carried out in a study of blood T cell repertoires in COVID-19. As for the study in general: Nucleic acid was either cDNA or gDNA, and it came from T cells, B-cell-depleted T cells, or PBMCs.

Per the authors' pipeline: Amplification from reference gene primers served as the basis for estimated nucleated cell counts. Profiling relied on immunoSEQ multiplex PCR, and the TCRdb table lists in-frame clones only, not all of them. Clonal size and the V and J genes are those of that table, whereas D and trimming came from the DNA. The table shows about 73,000 clones, with approximately 83% occurring only once. Per the germline V gene, CDR1 is LGHDT and CDR2 is YNNKEL (reference sequence). This CDR3 has 16 residues. V lost 0 bases and J 2 bases, leaving 14 bases between the germline ends. The chain is built from TRBV3-1 (or the pseudogene TRBV3-2) and TRBJ2-7; tentatively, D is TRBD2 (6 bases). The receptor comes from a woman in her sixties with acute or convalescent COVID-19. Sequencing was done on a sample of peripheral blood. This CDR3 is CASSQDSAGPAYEQYF. The CDR3 region has the DNA TGTGCCAGCAGCCAAGATTCCGCGGGGCCAGCCTACGAGCAGTACTTC.